This TCR beta chain was sequenced in a study of cytomegalovirus exposure and HLA in healthy donors. Overall study context: Of the donors genotyped, approximately 400 in all, 81% fell in the Caucasian-associated ancestry cluster.

The germline V and J ends were trimmed by 4 bases and 2 bases, with 12 bases remaining between them. CDR1 and CDR2 from the germline V gene are SEHNR and FQNEAQ (reference sequence). This CDR3 comprises 15 residues. The PCR was carried out with 60 Vbeta primers and 13 Jbeta primers. Clones were read by immunoSEQ multiplex PCR, and TCRdb kept only the in-frame ones, dropping some. Among some 170,000 clones listed, 70% to 80% were seen once. This clone is a singleton in its sample. V gene TRBV7-9 combines with J gene TRBJ1-3; tentatively, D is TRBD1 (6 bases). Material: PBMCs. This receptor was obtained from a woman aged 45-65 years in good health and CMV-seronegative. This chain's CDR3 is CASSSKGTTGNTIYF. The CDR3 DNA is TGTGCCAGCAGCTCAAAAGGGACAACTGGAAACACCATATATTTT.